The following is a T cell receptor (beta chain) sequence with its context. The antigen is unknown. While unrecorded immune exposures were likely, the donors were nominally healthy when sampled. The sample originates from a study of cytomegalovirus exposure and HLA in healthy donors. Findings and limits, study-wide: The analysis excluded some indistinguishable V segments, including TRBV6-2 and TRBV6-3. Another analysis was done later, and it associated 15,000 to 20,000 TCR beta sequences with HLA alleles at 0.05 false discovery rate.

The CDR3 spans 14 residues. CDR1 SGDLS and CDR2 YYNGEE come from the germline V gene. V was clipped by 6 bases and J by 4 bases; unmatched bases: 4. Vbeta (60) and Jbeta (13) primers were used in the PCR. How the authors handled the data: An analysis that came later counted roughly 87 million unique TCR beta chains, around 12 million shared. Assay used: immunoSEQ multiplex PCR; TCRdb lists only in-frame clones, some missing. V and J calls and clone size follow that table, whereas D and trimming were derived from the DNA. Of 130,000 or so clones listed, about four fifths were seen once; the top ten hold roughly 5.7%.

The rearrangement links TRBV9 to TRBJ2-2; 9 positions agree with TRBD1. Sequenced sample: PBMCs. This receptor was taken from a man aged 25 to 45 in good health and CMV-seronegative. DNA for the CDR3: TGTGCCAGCACCCGGGACAGGGCCACCGGGGAGCTGTTTTTT. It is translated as CASTRDRATGELFF.